This T cell receptor (beta chain) stems from a study of blood T cell repertoires in COVID-19. At the level of the study: Material from acute and convalescent COVID-19 was sourced from the United States, Italy and Spain. From T cells, B-cell-depleted T cells, or PBMCs came the material, which was cDNA or gDNA.

This clone was found a few times. The CDR3 covers 13 residues. The V gene's germline CDR1 is KGHSH and CDR2 LQKENI. The V end was cut by 2 bases, the J end by 5 bases, with 9 bases between. Per the authors' pipeline: Reference gene primer amplification in the assay estimated nucleated cell counts. The method was immunoSEQ multiplex PCR; TCRdb's version includes in-frame clones alone and lacks a portion of them. The V and J calls and clone size were taken over from that table, and D and trimming were inferred from the DNA. The table lists about 160,000 clones, about 85% of them singletons. This sequence joins TRBV18 and TRBJ1-2, with D maybe TRBD1 (5 bases). Source material: peripheral blood. This TCR was sampled from a man aged 35 to 55 with acute or convalescent COVID-19. In DNA form, the CDR3 reads TGTGCCAGCTCACCATTCGGGGGGTATGGCTACACCTTC. Residues: CASSPFGGYGYTF.